Listed below are T cell receptor beta chains from one sample, sequenced in a study of T cell responses to AZD1222 COVID-19 vaccine. Libraries were prepared by immunoSEQ multiplex PCR; TCRdb keeps only in-frame clonotypes and omits some of them. Here the sample spans 25,000 to 35,000 clones, over 90% being singletons. The sequencing here drew on peripheral blood, taken on day 0 of AZD1222 vaccination. These receptors came from an adult in good health. CDR3s include the opening cysteine and the closing phenylalanine or tryptophan. A D gene is named only where the DNA matches it firmly. Size tells how often a clone was seen (once, few, many) or the class of an expanded clone, and some rows leave it out.

d_call	v_call	j_call	clone_size	cdr3_nt	cdr3_aa
.	TRBV7-2	TRBJ2-1	.	TGTGCCAGCGCACGAGGGGCGGCTTACAATGAGCAGTTCTTC	CASARGAAYNEQFF
.	TRBV7-2	TRBJ2-7	.	TGTGCCAGCAGCCTACTCGTGGTGGGAGGTGCTTACGAGCAGTACTTC	CASSLLVVGGAYEQYF
.	TRBV6-1	TRBJ2-7	.	TGTGCCAGCAGTGAAGCTGGAGGGAACCAGGAGCAGTACTTC	CASSEAGGNQEQYF
.	TRBV29-1	TRBJ1-2	.	TGCAGCGTCGACTATCCTCGGTGGGGCTACACCTTC	CSVDYPRWGYTF
.	TRBV28	TRBJ2-5	.	TGTGCCAGCAGCGACAGCGAAAGTTTAAAAGAGACCCAGTACTTC	CASSDSESLKETQYF
.	TRBV7-6	TRBJ2-7	.	TGTGCCAGCAGCTTCGGTAGAGGGGAAGACTCCTACGAGCAGTACTTC	CASSFGRGEDSYEQYF
TRBD2	TRBV3-1/TRBV3-2	TRBJ2-3	.	TGTGCCAGCAGCCAAGGTCTTCAGCGGGGCCACACAGATACGCAGTATTTT	CASSQGLQRGHTDTQYF
TRBD2	TRBV28	TRBJ2-3	.	TGTGCCAGCACTCCCTGGGGAGGGGTGACAGATACGCAGTATTTT	CASTPWGGVTDTQYF
.	TRBV10-1	TRBJ1-5	.	TGCGCCAGCAGTGACAGGGGCGATAGCAATCAGCCCCAGCATTTT	CASSDRGDSNQPQHF
TRBD1	TRBV7-2	TRBJ1-6	.	TGTGCCAGCAGCTTCCGGGACAGGGGGCCGAATTCACCCCTCCACTTT	CASSFRDRGPNSPLHF
.	TRBV7-2	TRBJ2-2	.	TGTGCCAGTGGCTGGGGGGCGGTAACCGGGGAGCTGTTTTTT	CASGWGAVTGELFF
.	TRBV6-5	TRBJ1-3	.	TGTGCCAGCAGTTATACCAGGCACCTTACTGGAAACACCATATATTTT	CASSYTRHLTGNTIYF
TRBD2	TRBV9	TRBJ2-5	.	TGTGCCAGCAGCGTAGCTACTAGCGGAGCCCCTGCCCAGGAGACCCAGTACTTC	CASSVATSGAPAQETQYF
.	TRBV5-6	TRBJ1-4	.	TGTGCCAGCAGCTTGGGATGGGGAACTAATGAAAAACTGTTTTTT	CASSLGWGTNEKLFF
.	TRBV12-5	TRBJ1-1	.	TGTGCTAGTGCCCTCAGAGATAACACTGAAGCTTTCTTT	CASALRDNTEAFF
.	TRBV4-1	TRBJ2-2	once	TGCGCCAGCAGCCAAGGTAGATCCGGGGAGCTGTTTTTT	CASSQGRSGELFF
TRBD1	TRBV7-9	TRBJ2-3	.	TGTGCCAGCAGCTTACCGGGACAGGGTGCGGATACGCAGTATTTT	CASSLPGQGADTQYF
TRBD1	TRBV7-2	TRBJ1-1	.	TGTGCCAGCAGCCAAGCGTCGACAGGGGCTGGGACTGAAGCTTTCTTT	CASSQASTGAGTEAFF
.	TRBV12-3/TRBV12-4	TRBJ1-2	once	TGTGCCAGCAGTTTGGGGAAAAACTATGGCTACACCTTC	CASSLGKNYGYTF
.	TRBV6-1	TRBJ1-2	.	TGTGCCAGCAGTGAAGACAGGGCTGATGGCTACACCTTC	CASSEDRADGYTF
TRBD1	TRBV29-1	TRBJ1-2	once	TGCAGCGTTACTGGACAGGGAGGCAACTATGGCTACACCTTC	CSVTGQGGNYGYTF
.	TRBV7-2	TRBJ2-7	once	TGTGCCAGCAGCTTGTACCCGCATTACTCCTACGAGCAGTACTTC	CASSLYPHYSYEQYF
.	TRBV5-4	TRBJ2-4	.	TGTGCCAGCAGCTTGGCTGGCAGGGGTCTGGACATTCAGTACTTC	CASSLAGRGLDIQYF
.	TRBV6-2/TRBV6-3	TRBJ1-3	.	TGTGCCAGCAGTTACTCAGGCCCTGGAAACACCATATATTTT	CASSYSGPGNTIYF
TRBD1	TRBV28	TRBJ2-2	.	TGTGCCAGCAGTTTCTGGGACAGGGGTGACACCGGGGAGCTGTTTTTT	CASSFWDRGDTGELFF
.	TRBV10-1	TRBJ1-5	few	TGCGCCAGCAGTGCAAGGGTAGGGCAGCCCCAGCATTTT	CASSARVGQPQHF
TRBD1	TRBV19	TRBJ2-1	.	TGTGCCAGTAGTATTCGCTTGGGACAGGGAGTGCACAATGAGCAGTTCTTC	CASSIRLGQGVHNEQFF
.	TRBV20-1	TRBJ2-5	.	TGCAGTGCTAGTCGCAGCGCCGAGACCCAGTACTTC	CSASRSAETQYF
TRBD2	TRBV18	TRBJ2-1	.	TGTGCCAGCTCACCAGGACTAGCGGGAGACAATGAGCAGTTCTTC	CASSPGLAGDNEQFF
.	TRBV2	TRBJ2-2	.	TGTGCCAGCAGTGAAAAGGGAGGCAGGGGGAACACCGGGGAGCTGTTTTTT	CASSEKGGRGNTGELFF
.	TRBV19	TRBJ1-2	.	TGTGCCAGTAGTATCGAAGGGACTTCGAACTATGGCTACACCTTC	CASSIEGTSNYGYTF
.	TRBV28	TRBJ2-7	.	TGTGCCAGCAGCGGCTACGAGCAGTACTTC	CASSGYEQYF
TRBD1	TRBV27	TRBJ2-4	.	TGTGCCAGCAGTTCGGGACAGGGGGTAGCCAAAAACATTCAGTACTTC	CASSSGQGVAKNIQYF
.	TRBV5-4	TRBJ1-1	.	TGTGCCAGCAGCTTGGCCGGGTGGGGCACTGAAGCTTTCTTT	CASSLAGWGTEAFF
.	TRBV4-2	TRBJ1-2	.	TGTGCCAGCAGCCAAGTAGCGGACACCACAATCGCTAACTATGGCTACACCTTC	CASSQVADTTIANYGYTF
.	TRBV20-1	TRBJ1-2	.	TGCAGTGCTAGTCCCGGGCAAGCGGCTGGCTACACCTTC	CSASPGQAAGYTF
.	TRBV6-4	TRBJ2-2	.	TGTGCCAGCAGTGACGGAGCAGAAACCGGGGAGCTGTTTTTT	CASSDGAETGELFF
.	TRBV6-6	TRBJ1-1	.	TGTGCCACCATCGATCAGGGTAGCACTGAAGCTTTCTTT	CATIDQGSTEAFF
.	TRBV4-1	TRBJ1-3	.	TGCGCCAGCAGCCAAGAAGGGACCGCTGGAAACACCATATATTTT	CASSQEGTAGNTIYF
.	TRBV12-5	TRBJ1-1	.	TGTGCTAGTGGTTTGGTCGCGGGACTTTTGAACACTGAAGCTTTCTTT	CASGLVAGLLNTEAFF
TRBD1	TRBV19	TRBJ1-4	.	TGTGCCAGTAGTTATCGGGACAGATTTAATGAAAAACTGTTTTTT	CASSYRDRFNEKLFF
.	TRBV7-2	TRBJ2-5	.	TGTGCCAGCAGCTTAGGATGGTCCCTGTACCAAGAGACCCAGTACTTC	CASSLGWSLYQETQYF
.	TRBV27	TRBJ2-5	.	TGTGCCAGCAGTTTCCAGGGGGGGACCCAGTACTTC	CASSFQGGTQYF
.	TRBV6-2/TRBV6-3	TRBJ2-5	.	TGTGCCAGCAGTTATACTGAATTAGAGACCCAGTACTTC	CASSYTELETQYF
.	TRBV18	TRBJ1-3	.	TGTGCCAGCTCACCCCCCGGGACAACTGGAAACACCATATATTTT	CASSPPGTTGNTIYF
TRBD1	TRBV15	TRBJ1-1	.	TGTGCCACCAGCCGACGACAGGGGAACACTGAAGCTTTCTTT	CATSRRQGNTEAFF
.	TRBV11-2	TRBJ1-3	.	TGTGCCAGCAGCTTCGGCGGACAGTCCTCTGGAAACACCATATATTTT	CASSFGGQSSGNTIYF
.	TRBV19	TRBJ1-1	.	TGTGCCAGTATCCGGACGGAGATGAACACTGAAGCTTTCTTT	CASIRTEMNTEAFF
TRBD2	TRBV27	TRBJ2-7	once	TGTGCCAGCAGGCCGGACAGGTGGACTAGCGGGGGCTACGAGCAGTACTTC	CASRPDRWTSGGYEQYF
.	TRBV7-2	TRBJ2-1	few	TGTGCCAGCAGCTGGGAGGCCTGGGAGCAGTTCTTC	CASSWEAWEQFF
TRBD2	TRBV11-2	TRBJ2-5	.	TGTGCCAGCAGCTCTCGGACTAGCGGGAGAGCGTACCAAGAGACCCAGTACTTC	CASSSRTSGRAYQETQYF
TRBD2	TRBV28	TRBJ2-5	.	TGTGCCAGCAGTTTTCGGGGGGGCCAAGAGACCCAGTACTTC	CASSFRGGQETQYF